This T cell receptor beta chain comes out of a study of blood T cell repertoires in COVID-19 (TCRdb year 2020). General notes on the study: Collaborator samples came from the United States, Italy and Spain and covered acute and convalescent phases of COVID-19. A freely available public database, intended as a resource for researchers studying the immune response to SARS-CoV-2, is where the repertoires were released. Subjects who had been exposed to COVID-19, were actively infected with it, or had recovered from it provided the deeply sampled blood TCRbeta repertoires that made up the dataset. Samples were obtained from the ongoing ImmuneRACE study (first 160 participants) and from 1,000 to 1,500 subjects provided by 6 global collaborators. Where available, HLA class I and class II types were obtained from metadata supplied by the sample provider rather than from assay-based typing. The prospective study material was composed of cDNA or gDNA derived from T cells, B-cell-depleted T cells, or PBMCs. Sample metadata almost always included a de-identified subject ID, COVID-19 status, age in years and sex.

Study-wide conclusions, independent of this receptor: How much clinical and demographic metadata was included differed by source and by participant, and the metadata was provided uncurated.

TCRbeta CDR3 regions were amplified from genomic DNA using the immunoSEQ Assay, a bias-controlled multiplex PCR. The paper's processing steps were these. The number of nucleated cells in each sample was estimated by amplification of reference gene primers within the assay. To quantify the absolute abundance of each unique TCRbeta CDR3 rearrangement, sequence reads were collapsed and filtered. For each sample, productive Simpson clonality was calculated as the square root of Simpson's diversity index across productive rearrangements. Here the immuneACCESS table is served through TCRdb, limited to in-frame sequences with V and J called. Missing clones are a known gap in these copies; in checked studies unresolved V genes cover under half, and the rest lacks a known reason. That table is the source of V, J and clone size, and D and trimming were worked out from the DNA. The sample table lists hundreds of thousands of clones, 85% to 90% of them with a count of one. The ten largest clones represent roughly 3% of the sample.

Regarding this clone: The antigen it recognizes is unknown. The junction does not match germline at one end; this may be a read error.

From the cysteine up to the phenylalanine, the CDR3 has a length of 14 residues. The DNA shown is the 42-base CDR3, in frame from base 1. Taken from the germline V gene, the CDR1 and CDR2 loops are SGDLS and YYNGEE. Collaborating institutions collected whole blood in K2EDTA tubes following their own protocols. For TCRbeta analysis, collaborators shipped samples in one of three forms: frozen whole blood, isolated PBMCs, or DNA extracted from either of those sample types. The rearranged chain carries TRBV9 and TRBJ2-7, with 7 bases aligning to TRBD1. The sequencing input was peripheral blood. The clonotype was recovered from a man in his fifties or sixties with acute or convalescent COVID-19. For the CDR3, the sequence is CASSVGQDSYEQYF. The DNA reads TGTGCCAGCAGTGTAGGACAGGACTCCTACGAGCAGTACTTC.